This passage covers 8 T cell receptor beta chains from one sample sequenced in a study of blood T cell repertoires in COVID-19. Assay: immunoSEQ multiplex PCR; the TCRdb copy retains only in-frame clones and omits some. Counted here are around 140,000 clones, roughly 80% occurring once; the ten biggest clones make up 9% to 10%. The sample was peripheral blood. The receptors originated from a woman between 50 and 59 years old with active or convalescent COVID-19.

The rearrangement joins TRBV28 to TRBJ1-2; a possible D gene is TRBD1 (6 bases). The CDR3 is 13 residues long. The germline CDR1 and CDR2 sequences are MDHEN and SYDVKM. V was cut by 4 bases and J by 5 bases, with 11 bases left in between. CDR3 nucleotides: TGTGCCAGCAGTTCGGGACACAGTTATGGCTACACCTTC. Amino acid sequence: CASSSGHSYGYTF.

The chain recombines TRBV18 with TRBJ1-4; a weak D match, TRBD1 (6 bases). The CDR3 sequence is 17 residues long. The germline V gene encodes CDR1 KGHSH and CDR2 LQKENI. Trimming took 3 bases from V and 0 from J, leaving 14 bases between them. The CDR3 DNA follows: TGTGCCAGCTCACCGTACACAACAGGGACAACTAATGAAAAACTGTTTTTT. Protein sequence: CASSPYTTGTTNEKLFF.

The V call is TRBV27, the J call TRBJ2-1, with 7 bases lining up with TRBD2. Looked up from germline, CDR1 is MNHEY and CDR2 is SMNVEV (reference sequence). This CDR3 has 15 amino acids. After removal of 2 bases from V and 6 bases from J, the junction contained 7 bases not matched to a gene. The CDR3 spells CASSLTWEGGNEQFF. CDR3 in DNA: TGTGCCAGCAGTTTAACGTGGGAGGGAGGCAATGAGCAGTTCTTC.

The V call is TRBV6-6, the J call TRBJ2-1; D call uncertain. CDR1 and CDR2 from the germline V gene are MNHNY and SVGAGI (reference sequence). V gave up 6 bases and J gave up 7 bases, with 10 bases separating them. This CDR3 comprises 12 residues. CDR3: CASSKTANEQFF. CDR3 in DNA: TGTGCCAGCAGCAAAACAGCAAATGAGCAGTTCTTC.

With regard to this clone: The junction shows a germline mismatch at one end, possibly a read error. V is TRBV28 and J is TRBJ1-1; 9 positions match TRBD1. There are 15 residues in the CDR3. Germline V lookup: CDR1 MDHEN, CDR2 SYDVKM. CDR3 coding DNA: TGTGCCAGCAGTCTATGGACAGGGGAGAACACTGAAGCTTTCTTT. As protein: CASSLWTGENTEAFF.

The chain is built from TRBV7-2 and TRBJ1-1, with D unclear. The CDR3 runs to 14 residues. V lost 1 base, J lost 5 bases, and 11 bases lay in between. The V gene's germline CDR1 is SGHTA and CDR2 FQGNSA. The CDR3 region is CASSLEQAITEAFF. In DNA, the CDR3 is TGTGCCAGCAGCTTAGAGCAGGCGATAACTGAAGCTTTCTTT.

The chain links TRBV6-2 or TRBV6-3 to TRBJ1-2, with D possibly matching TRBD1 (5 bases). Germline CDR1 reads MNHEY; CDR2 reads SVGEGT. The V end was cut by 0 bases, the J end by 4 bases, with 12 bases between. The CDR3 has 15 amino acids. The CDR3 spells CASSYSPDIPYGYTF. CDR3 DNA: TGTGCCAGCAGTTACTCCCCGGACATCCCCTATGGCTACACCTTC.

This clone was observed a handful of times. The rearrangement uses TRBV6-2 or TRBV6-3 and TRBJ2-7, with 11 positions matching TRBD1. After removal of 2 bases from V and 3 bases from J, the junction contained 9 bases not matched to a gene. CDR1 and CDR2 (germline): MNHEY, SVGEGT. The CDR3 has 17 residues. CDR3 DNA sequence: TGTGCCAGCAGTTACCCCTTGACGGGACAGGGGGACTACGAGCAGTACTTC. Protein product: CASSYPLTGQGDYEQYF.